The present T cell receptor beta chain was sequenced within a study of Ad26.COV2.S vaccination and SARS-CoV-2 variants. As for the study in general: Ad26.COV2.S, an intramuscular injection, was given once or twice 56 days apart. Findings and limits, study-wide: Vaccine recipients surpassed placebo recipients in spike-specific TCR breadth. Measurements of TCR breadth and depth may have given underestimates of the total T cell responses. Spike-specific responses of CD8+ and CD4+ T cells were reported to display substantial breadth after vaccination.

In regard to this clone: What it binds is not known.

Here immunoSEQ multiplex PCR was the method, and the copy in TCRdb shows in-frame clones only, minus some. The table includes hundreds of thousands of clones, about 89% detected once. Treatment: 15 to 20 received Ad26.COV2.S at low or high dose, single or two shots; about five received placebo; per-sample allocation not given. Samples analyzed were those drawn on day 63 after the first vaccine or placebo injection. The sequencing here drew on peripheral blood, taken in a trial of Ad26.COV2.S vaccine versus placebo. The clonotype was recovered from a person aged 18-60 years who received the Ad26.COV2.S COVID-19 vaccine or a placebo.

CDR3 DNA sequence: TGTGCCAGCAGCTCGGAGCGGAATGAGCAGTTCTTC. Its protein product is CASSSERNEQFF. The chain is built from TRBV13 and TRBJ2-1; perhaps TRBD2 as D (5 bases). Trimming shortened V by 4 bases and J by 7 bases, and 8 bases separated the two germline ends. The CDR3 has 12 amino acids. Germline V gene lookup returns CDR1 PRHDT and CDR2 FYEKMQ (reference sequence). The whole variable domain, remainder taken from reference TRBV13 and TRBJ2-1, is AAGVIQSPRHLIKEKRETATLKCYPIPRHDTVYWYQQGPGQDPQFLISFYEKMQSDKGSIPDRFSAQQFSDYHSELNMSSLELGDSALYFCASSSERNEQFFGPGTRLTVL.